A single sample is the source of the 30 T cell receptor beta chains below, sequenced in a study of T cell repertoires in urothelial bladder cancer. Using immunoSEQ multiplex PCR, the repertoire was profiled, and TCRdb retains in-frame clones only, with some absent. The data show 5,000 to 6,500 clones, 70% to 80% seen once. Sequencing was performed on tumor-infiltrating cells from bladder cancer. The receptors shown here come from a human donor with urothelial carcinoma.

The chain is built from TRBV7-9 and TRBJ1-4; D is unresolved. Germline V gene sequence: CDR1 SEHNR, CDR2 FQNEAQ (reference sequence). The V and J ends lost 3 bases and 0 bases respectively, with 8 bases between them. This CDR3 comprises 15 residues. CDR3 protein: CASSFPSSTNEKLFF. CDR3 nucleotides: TGTGCCAGCAGCTTCCCTTCATCAACTAATGAAAAACTGTTTTTT.

This chain connects TRBV6-4 to TRBJ2-2, with D unresolved. Germline CDR1 MRHNA, CDR2 SNTAGT. V dropped 3 bases and J dropped 5 bases, with 13 bases sitting between them. The CDR3 spans 15 residues. The CDR3 loop reads CASSEFGSPTGELFF. Here the CDR3 DNA reads TGTGCCAGCAGTGAATTTGGATCCCCGACCGGGGAGCTGTTTTTT.

A few counts support this clone. The chain recombines TRBV6-5 with TRBJ1-1; tentatively, D is TRBD1 (6 bases). The V gene's germline CDR1 is MNHEY and CDR2 SVGAGI. Trimming left V 0 bases short and J 8 bases short, with 19 bases between. The CDR3 spans 16 residues. CDR3 DNA: TGTGCCAGCAGTTACTCCCAGGTAGGGGGGGGTATGGAAGCTTTCTTT. Its translation: CASSYSQVGGGMEAFF.

The rearrangement joins TRBV2 to TRBJ1-4; D gene unclear. This CDR3 is 11 amino acids long. Trimming removed 7 bases from V and 8 bases from J, with 8 bases in between. CDR1 is SNHLY and CDR2 is FYNNEI in the germline V gene. CDR3 DNA: TGTGCCAGCATGGGGTGGGAAAAACTGTTTTTT. This translates into CASMGWEKLFF.

On this clone itself: A junction end diverges from the germline sequence, so it may reflect a read error. The gene calls are TRBV2 and TRBJ1-2, with TRBD1 identical over 8 bases. The CDR3 contains 15 residues. From germline, CDR1 is SNHLY and CDR2 FYNNEI. CDR3 protein: CASSVYLQGGDGYIF. CDR3 nucleotide sequence: TGTGCCAGCAGTGTCTACCTACAGGGGGGCGATGGCTACATCTTC.

The chain couples TRBV6-5 to TRBJ1-2; 7 nucleotides line up with TRBD1. V dropped 6 bases and J dropped 7; count of bases not matched to a gene: 8. This CDR3 contains 13 residues. Germline CDR1 MNHEY, CDR2 SVGAGI. DNA for the CDR3: TGTGCCAGCAGGGCAGGGGGGTCGAGTGGCTACACCTTC. Translation gives CASRAGGSSGYTF.

The J gene is TRBJ1-6, the V gene TRBV5-1; D call uncertain. The CDR3 is 15 amino acids. V was clipped by 0 bases and J by 8 bases, with 12 bases between them. Germline V gene lookup returns CDR1 SGHRS and CDR2 YFSETQ. CDR3 in amino acids: CASSLAGPVDSPLHF. In DNA, the CDR3 is TGCGCCAGCAGCTTGGCCGGGCCCGTTGATTCACCCCTCCACTTT. Looking up the rest from reference TRBV5-1 and TRBJ1-6 gives the full variable domain: KAGVTQTPRYLIKTRGQQVTLSCSPISGHRSVSWYQQTPGQGLQFLFEYFSETQRNKGNFPGRFSGRQFSNSRSEMNVSTLELGDSALYLCASSLAGPVDSPLHFGNGTRLTVT.

The chain links TRBV5-1 to TRBJ1-2; TRBD1 aligns across 12 bases. The CDR3 sequence is 15 residues long. Trimming removed 1 base from V and 7 bases from J; junction bases left unmatched: 5. CDR1 and CDR2 from the germline V gene are SGHRS and YFSETQ. In DNA, the CDR3 is TGCGCCAGCAGCTTGCCCGGGACAGGGGGCGGTGGCTACACCTTC. It specifies CASSLPGTGGGGYTF.

This clone was seen just once. The V call is TRBV6-5, the J call TRBJ1-2; perhaps TRBD1 as D (5 bases). The CDR3 is 15 residues long. CDR1 MNHEY and CDR2 SVGAGI come from the germline V gene. The V gene lost 4 bases and the J gene lost 5 bases, with 17 bases spanning the gap. The CDR3 loop reads CASSSGQGGVYGYTF. The CDR3 DNA sequence: TGTGCCAGCAGTTCGGGTCAGGGTGGGGTTTATGGCTACACCTTC.

This clone was seen a few times. This chain links TRBV7-3 with TRBJ1-1; D is unclear. Germline-derived CDR1 and CDR2 are SGHTA and FQGTGA. The CDR3 is made up of 13 amino acids. With 1 base removed from V and 1 base from J, the gap between germline ends came to 4 bases. CDR3 coding DNA: TGTGCCAGCAGCTTAAGAGCGAACACTGAAGCTTTCTTT. This sequence encodes CASSLRANTEAFF.

The chain links TRBV18 to TRBJ1-1; weak D call: TRBD1 (6 bases). This CDR3 is built from 16 residues. Per the germline V gene, CDR1 is KGHSH and CDR2 is LQKENI. Deletions cut 3 bases from V and 1 base from J, with 15 bases between. CDR3 region: CASSPGQWARNTEAFF. In nucleotides, the CDR3 is TGTGCCAGCTCACCCGGACAGTGGGCCCGGAACACTGAAGCTTTCTTT.

The chain recombines TRBV11-2 with TRBJ2-1; D unresolved. Germline V gene data show CDR1 as SGHAT and CDR2 as FQNNGV. There are 13 residues in the CDR3. Deletions cut 3 bases from V and 5 bases from J, with 8 bases between. The CDR3 nucleotides read TGTGCCAGCAGCTTGAACGCGCACAATGAGCAGTTCTTC. Its translation is CASSLNAHNEQFF.

V and J are TRBV7-7 and TRBJ2-2; possibly TRBD1 for D (6 bases). Germline lookup yields CDR1 SSHAT and CDR2 FNYEAQ (reference sequence). The V end lost 4 bases, the J end lost 6 bases, and 12 bases lay between the germline ends. CDR3 length: 14 residues. The CDR3 sequence: CASSSSGVAGELFF. The CDR3 DNA reads as TGTGCCAGCAGCTCATCAGGGGTGGCCGGGGAGCTGTTTTTT.

V and J are TRBV2 and TRBJ2-7, with 8 nucleotides matching TRBD2. Germline values: CDR1 SNHLY, CDR2 FYNNEI. V dropped 4 bases and J dropped 2; count of bases not matched to a gene: 4. The CDR3 has 14 amino acids. The CDR3, as DNA: TGTGCCAGCAGTGGGGGTAGCGGGGCCTACGAGCAGTACTTC. Translated: CASSGGSGAYEQYF.

The chain is built from TRBV14 and TRBJ2-3; 9 positions agree with TRBD2. Germline V CDR1 and CDR2: SGHDN, FVKESK. V lost 2 bases and J lost 6; bases outside the gene matches: 12. CDR3 length: 17 residues. The CDR3 DNA sequence: TGTGCCAGCAGCCAAAGTTTGACTAGCGGTGGAGGGGATACGCAGTATTTT. Its protein is CASSQSLTSGGGDTQYF.

The V and J genes are TRBV9 and TRBJ2-3; D call uncertain. The germline CDR1 and CDR2 sequences are SGDLS and YYNGEE. The CDR3 covers 16 residues. Trimming cost V 0 bases and J 2 bases, with 13 bases left between them. The DNA of the CDR3 is TGTGCCAGCAGCGTAGTCAGCTTTCCACCCACAGATACGCAGTATTTT. Protein: CASSVVSFPPTDTQYF.

The chain is built from TRBV9 and TRBJ2-7; the D gene is possibly TRBD1 (6 bases). V lost 0 bases to trimming and J lost 1 base, with 11 bases between them. The CDR3 spans 15 residues. Germline assignment: CDR1 SGDLS and CDR2 YYNGEE. Written as DNA, the CDR3 is TGTGCCAGCAGCGTAGGGGTCCAGGGGTCCTACGAGCAGTACTTC. This sequence encodes CASSVGVQGSYEQYF.

The chain joins TRBV6-5 to TRBJ2-3, with 13 nucleotides matching TRBD2. CDR3 size: 15 residues. V was clipped by 6 bases and J by 3 bases; unmatched bases: 3. Germline V CDR1 and CDR2: MNHEY, SVGAGI. The CDR3 DNA reads TGTGCCAGCAGGGGACTAGCGGGGCGGACAGATACGCAGTATTTT. It yields the protein CASRGLAGRTDTQYF.

The chain employs TRBV7-8 and TRBJ2-7; D unclear. The V end was cut by 4 bases, the J end by 3 bases, with 10 bases between. This CDR3 region has 13 residues. CDR1 and CDR2 from the germline V gene are SGHVS and FQNEAQ. The CDR3 protein is CASSSVHVYEQYF. In DNA form, the CDR3 reads TGTGCCAGCAGCTCGGTCCACGTCTACGAGCAGTACTTC.

The V gene is TRBV7-3, the J gene TRBJ2-2; D might be TRBD1 (6 bases). Germline CDR1 SGHTA, CDR2 FQGTGA. The CDR3 contains 14 residues. V lost 6 bases and J lost 0, with 8 bases in between. This CDR3 is CASRGQPNTGELFF. CDR3 nucleotides: TGTGCCAGCAGGGGACAACCGAACACCGGGGAGCTGTTTTTT.

This clone was seen more than once but under ten times. The same CDR3 can be traced to other DNA sequences in this sample. This chain uses TRBV30 with TRBJ1-5; D is perhaps TRBD1 (5 bases). The CDR3 has 13 residues. V lost 0 bases to trimming and J lost 2 bases, with 5 bases between them. Looked up from germline, CDR1 is GTSNPN and CDR2 is SVGIG (reference sequence). The DNA of the CDR3 is TGTGCCTGGAGTGTAGGGGGCAATCAGCCCCAGCATTTT. This sequence encodes CAWSVGGNQPQHF.

The V call is TRBV6-6, the J call TRBJ1-2; TRBD1 is a possible D gene (5 bases). From germline, CDR1 is MNHNY and CDR2 SVGAGI (reference sequence). The V and J ends lost 0 bases and 5 bases respectively, with 13 bases between them. This CDR3 region has 15 residues. CDR3 residues: CASSYSAGVEYGYTF. The CDR3 DNA sequence: TGTGCCAGCAGTTACTCGGCGGGGGTTGAGTATGGCTACACCTTC.

The rearrangement links TRBV6-7 to TRBJ1-4; D gene ambiguous. TRBV6-7 has ORF status, its function being uncertain. V dropped 7 bases and J dropped 7 bases, with 19 bases sitting between them. CDR3 length: 15 amino acids. The CDR3 sequence is CASTIKTPAGEKLFF. CDR3 nucleotides: TGTGCCAGCACCATTAAGACGCCGGCGGGTGAAAAACTGTTTTTT.

J is TRBJ2-7 and V is TRBV9, with a possible D match to TRBD1 (9 bases). CDR1 is SGDLS and CDR2 is YYNGEE in the germline V gene. V dropped 4 bases and J dropped 5 bases, with 19 bases sitting between them. This CDR3 is built from 15 residues. CDR3 sequence reads: CASSPGGTGINEQYF. CDR3 DNA sequence: TGTGCCAGCAGCCCGGGGGGGACAGGGATCAACGAGCAGTACTTC.

This chain links TRBV7-9 with TRBJ1-4; the D is unclear. The V gene's germline CDR1 is SEHNR and CDR2 FQNEAQ (reference sequence). V lost 3 bases and J lost 0, with 8 bases in between. CDR3 size: 15 residues. The CDR3 DNA reads TGTGCCAGCAGCTTTCCACAGACAACTAATGAAAAACTGTTTTTT. It specifies CASSFPQTTNEKLFF.

The chain joins TRBV29-1 to TRBJ2-5; 8 bases match TRBD1. V shed 4 bases, J shed 5 bases, and the junction held 6 bases outside the gene matches. Germline V gene sequence: CDR1 SQVTM, CDR2 ANQGSEA. The CDR3 loop spans 13 amino acids. As DNA, the CDR3 is TGCAGCGTTGCGCAGGGGGCCTTTGAGACCCAGTACTTC. Translating gives CSVAQGAFETQYF.

Here the CDR3 reads CASQAYNSPLHF. CDR3 DNA: TGTGCCAGCCAGGCCTATAATTCACCCCTCCACTTT. The chain uses TRBV10-3 and TRBJ1-6; no firm D call. The CDR3 loop spans 12 amino acids. V was cut by 10 bases and J by 2 bases, with 6 bases left in between. The germline gives CDR1 ENHRY, CDR2 SYGVKD.

V and J are TRBV6-5 and TRBJ2-5; perhaps TRBD2 as D (6 bases). CDR1 and CDR2 from the germline V gene are MNHEY and SVGAGI. The CDR3 has 12 amino acids. Between the trimmed V and J ends, which lost 6 bases and 4 bases, there was a span of 9 bases. The CDR3: CASRGEVETQYF. CDR3 in DNA: TGTGCCAGCAGGGGGGAGGTAGAGACCCAGTACTTC.

This clone was seen once. The chain uses TRBV7-9 and TRBJ2-1; 12 nucleotides agree with TRBD2. The CDR3 length is 13 residues. V dropped 5 bases and J dropped 10; count of bases not matched to a gene: 3. Germline-derived CDR1 and CDR2 are SEHNR and FQNEAQ (reference sequence). The CDR3, as DNA: TGTGCCAGCAGCCGAGGACTAGCGGGGGAGCAGTTCTTC. Protein sequence: CASSRGLAGEQFF. Together with reference TRBV7-9 and TRBJ2-1, the CDR3 gives the full variable domain: DTGVSQNPRHKITKRGQNVTFRCDPISEHNRLYWYRQTLGQGPEFLTYFQNEAQLEKSRLLSDRFSAERPKGSFSTLEIQRTEQGDSAMYLCASSRGLAGEQFFGPGTRLTVL.

The chain uses TRBV19 and TRBJ1-1; D is undetermined. Germline V CDR1 and CDR2: LNHDA, SQIVND (reference sequence). The V end was cut by 2 bases, the J end by 6 bases, with 16 bases between. The CDR3 runs to 15 residues. The CDR3 region is CASSILPVLWAEAFF. CDR3 DNA sequence: TGTGCCAGTAGTATATTGCCAGTACTTTGGGCTGAAGCTTTCTTT.